This TCR beta chain is drawn from a study of cytomegalovirus exposure and HLA in healthy donors. Study conclusions and caveats: What a later analysis reportedly showed was that an Asian-associated ancestry cluster had fewer N-insertions than the approximately 670-donor mean.

Researchers ran the PCR with 60 Vbeta and 13 Jbeta primers. Clones were sequenced by immunoSEQ multiplex PCR, and TCRdb holds only the in-frame ones, with some missing. The sample lists 100,000 or so clones, more than 80% seen once, with less than 5% in the top ten. This CDR3 contains 15 residues. As for this clone: The antigen is not known.

This receptor was taken from a man aged 30 to 45 in good health and CMV-seronegative. Source material: PBMCs. V is TRBV21-1 and J is TRBJ1-1; TRBD1 was called by the table and not checked on the DNA. TRBV21-1 is noted as a pseudogene. Here the CDR3 DNA reads TGTGCCAGCAGCAAATTCCGACAGATGAACACTGAAGCTTTCTTT. Its translation is CASSKFRQMNTEAFF.